The following is a T cell receptor beta chain sequence with its context. Its antigen is undetermined. The sample belongs to a study of Ad26.COV2.S vaccination and SARS-CoV-2 variants. Study details: This donor came from the COV1001 trial of Ad26.COV2.S.

Treatment in this sample: 15 to 20 received Ad26.COV2.S at low or high dose, single or two shots; about 5 received placebo; per-sample allocation not given. Samples came from day 63 after the first vaccine or placebo injection. Expressing Wuhan-strain SARS-CoV-2 spike, an Ad26 vector served as the vaccine. Libraries were prepared by immunoSEQ multiplex PCR; TCRdb keeps only in-frame clonotypes and omits some of them. The sample lists 400,000 to 500,000 clones, 80% to 90% seen once, with about 2.7% in the top ten. The study's findings and limits: Once vaccination had occurred, spike-specific CD8+ and CD4+ T cell responses reportedly showed substantial breadth.

Germline loops: CDR1 LNHDA, CDR2 SQIVND (reference sequence). The V gene lost 7 bases and the J gene lost 1 base, with 10 bases spanning the gap. CDR3 size: 13 residues. The chain is built from TRBV19 and TRBJ1-1; D not resolved. Sequenced material: peripheral blood, taken in a trial of Ad26.COV2.S vaccine versus placebo. This receptor was taken from a person aged 18-65 years who received the Ad26.COV2.S COVID-19 vaccine or a placebo. The CDR3 DNA sequence: TGTGCCAGTATCCATGTGACGAACACTGAAGCTTTCTTT. Translating gives CASIHVTNTEAFF. Full variable domain (rest looked up from reference TRBV19 and TRBJ1-1): DGGITQSPKYLFRKEGQNVTLSCEQNLNHDAMYWYRQDPGQGLRLIYYSQIVNDFQKGDIAEGYSVSREKKESFPLTVTSAQKNPTAFYLCASIHVTNTEAFFGQGTRLTVV.